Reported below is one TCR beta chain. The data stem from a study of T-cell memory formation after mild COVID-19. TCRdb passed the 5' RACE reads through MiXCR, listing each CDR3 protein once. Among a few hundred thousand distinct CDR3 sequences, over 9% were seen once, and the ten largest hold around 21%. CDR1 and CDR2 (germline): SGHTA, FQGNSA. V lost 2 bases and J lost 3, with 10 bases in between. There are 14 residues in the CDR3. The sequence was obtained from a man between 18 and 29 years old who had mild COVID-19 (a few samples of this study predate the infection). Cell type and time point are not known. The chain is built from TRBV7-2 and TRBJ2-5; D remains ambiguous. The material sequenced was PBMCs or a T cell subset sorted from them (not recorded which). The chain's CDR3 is CASSLIPGKETQYF. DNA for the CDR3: TGTGCCAGCAGCTTAATTCCAGGCAAAGAGACCCAGTACTTC. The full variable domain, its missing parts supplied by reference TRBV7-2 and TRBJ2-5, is GAGVSQSPSNKVTEKGKDVELRCDPISGHTALYWYRQSLGQGLEFLIYFQGNSAPDKSGLPSDRFSAERTGGSVSTLTIQRTQQEDSAVYLCASSLIPGKETQYFGPGTRLLVL.